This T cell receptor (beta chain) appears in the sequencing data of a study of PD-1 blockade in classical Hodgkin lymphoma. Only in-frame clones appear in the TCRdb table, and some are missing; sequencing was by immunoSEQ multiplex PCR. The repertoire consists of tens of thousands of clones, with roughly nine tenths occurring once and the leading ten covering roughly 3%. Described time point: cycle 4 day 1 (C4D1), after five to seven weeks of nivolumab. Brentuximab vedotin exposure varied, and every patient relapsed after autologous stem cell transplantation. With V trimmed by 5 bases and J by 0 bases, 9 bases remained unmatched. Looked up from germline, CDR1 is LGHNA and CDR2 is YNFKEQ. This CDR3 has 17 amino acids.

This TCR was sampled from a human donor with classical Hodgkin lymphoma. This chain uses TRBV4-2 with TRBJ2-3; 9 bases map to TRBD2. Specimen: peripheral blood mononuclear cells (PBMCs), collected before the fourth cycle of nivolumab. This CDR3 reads CASSFSGGLDSTDTQYF. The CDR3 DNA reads TGTGCCAGCAGCTTTAGCGGGGGCCTCGATAGCACAGATACGCAGTATTTT.